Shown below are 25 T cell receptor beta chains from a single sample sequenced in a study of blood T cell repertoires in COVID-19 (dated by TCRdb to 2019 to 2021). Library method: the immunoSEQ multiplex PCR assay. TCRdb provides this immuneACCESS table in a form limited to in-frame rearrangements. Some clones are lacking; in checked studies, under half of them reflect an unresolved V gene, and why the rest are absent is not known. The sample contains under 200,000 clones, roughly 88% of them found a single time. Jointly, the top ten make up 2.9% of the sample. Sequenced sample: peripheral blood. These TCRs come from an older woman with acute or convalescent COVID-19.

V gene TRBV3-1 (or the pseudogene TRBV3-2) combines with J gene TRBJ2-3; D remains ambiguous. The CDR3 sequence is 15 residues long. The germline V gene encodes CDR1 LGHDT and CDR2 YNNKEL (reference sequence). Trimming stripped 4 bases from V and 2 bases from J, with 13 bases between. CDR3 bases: TGTGCCAGCAGCCCCCAGTGGGCTCTCACAGATACGCAGTATTTT. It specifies CASSPQWALTDTQYF.

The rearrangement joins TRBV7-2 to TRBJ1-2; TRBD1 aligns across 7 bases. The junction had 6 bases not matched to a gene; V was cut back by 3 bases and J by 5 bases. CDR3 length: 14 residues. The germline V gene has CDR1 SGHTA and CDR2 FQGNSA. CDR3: CASSFDRQGYGYTF. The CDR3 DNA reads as TGTGCCAGCAGCTTCGACAGACAGGGATATGGCTACACCTTC.

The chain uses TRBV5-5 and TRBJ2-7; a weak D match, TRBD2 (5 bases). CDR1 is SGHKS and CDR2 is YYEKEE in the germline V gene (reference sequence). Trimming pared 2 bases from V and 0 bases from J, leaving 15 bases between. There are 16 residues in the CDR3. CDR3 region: CASSFSGIWSSYEQYF. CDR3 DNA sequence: TGTGCCAGCAGCTTCTCCGGGATTTGGAGCTCCTACGAGCAGTACTTC. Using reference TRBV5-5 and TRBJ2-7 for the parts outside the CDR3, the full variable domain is DAGVTQSPTHLIKTRGQQVTLRCSPISGHKSVSWYQQVLGQGPQFIFQYYEKEERGRGNFPDRFSARQFPNYSSELNVNALLLGDSALYLCASSFSGIWSSYEQYFGPGTRLTVT.

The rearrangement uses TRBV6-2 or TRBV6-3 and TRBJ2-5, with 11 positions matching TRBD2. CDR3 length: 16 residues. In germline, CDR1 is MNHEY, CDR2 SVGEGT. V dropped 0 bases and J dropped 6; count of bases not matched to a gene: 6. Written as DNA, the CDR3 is TGTGCCAGCAGTTACTCTAGCGGGGGGGCTTTGAAGACCCAGTACTTC. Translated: CASSYSSGGALKTQYF.

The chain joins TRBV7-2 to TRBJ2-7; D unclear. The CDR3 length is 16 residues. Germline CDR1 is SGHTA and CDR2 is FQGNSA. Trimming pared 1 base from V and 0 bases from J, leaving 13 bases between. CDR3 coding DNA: TGTGCCAGCAGCTTAGACGCTTACAGCAGCTCCTACGAGCAGTACTTC. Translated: CASSLDAYSSSYEQYF.

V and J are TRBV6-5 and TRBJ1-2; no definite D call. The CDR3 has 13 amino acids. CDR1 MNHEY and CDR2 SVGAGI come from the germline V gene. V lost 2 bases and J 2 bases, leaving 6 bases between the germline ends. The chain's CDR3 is CASSYDGNYGYTF. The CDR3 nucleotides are TGTGCCAGCAGTTACGACGGGAACTATGGCTACACCTTC.

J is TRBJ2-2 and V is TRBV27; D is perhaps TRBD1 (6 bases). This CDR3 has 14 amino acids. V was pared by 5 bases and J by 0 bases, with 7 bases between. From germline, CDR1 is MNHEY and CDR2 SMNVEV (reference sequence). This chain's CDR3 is CASSRGTNTGELFF. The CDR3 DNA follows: TGTGCCAGCAGTAGGGGGACGAACACCGGGGAGCTGTTTTTT.

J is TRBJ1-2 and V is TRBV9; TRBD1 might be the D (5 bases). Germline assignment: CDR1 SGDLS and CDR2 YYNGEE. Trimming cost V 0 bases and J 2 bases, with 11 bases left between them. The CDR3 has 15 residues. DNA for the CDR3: TGTGCCAGCAGCGTAGGCGGGGCGGGAAACTATGGCTACACCTTC. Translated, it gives CASSVGGAGNYGYTF.

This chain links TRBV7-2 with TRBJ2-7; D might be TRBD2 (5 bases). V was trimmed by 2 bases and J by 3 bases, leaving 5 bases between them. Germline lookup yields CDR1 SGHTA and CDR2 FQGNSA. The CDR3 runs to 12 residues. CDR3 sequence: CASSLTSYEQYF. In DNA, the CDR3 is TGTGCCAGCAGCTTAACTAGCTACGAGCAGTACTTC. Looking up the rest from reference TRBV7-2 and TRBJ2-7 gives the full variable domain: GAGVSQSPSNKVTEKGKDVELRCDPISGHTALYWYRQSLGQGLEFLIYFQGNSAPDKSGLPSDRFSAERTGGSVSTLTIQRTQQEDSAVYLCASSLTSYEQYFGPGTRLTVT.

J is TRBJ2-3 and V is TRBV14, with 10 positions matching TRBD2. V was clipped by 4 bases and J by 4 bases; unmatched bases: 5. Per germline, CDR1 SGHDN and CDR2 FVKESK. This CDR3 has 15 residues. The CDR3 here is CASSRAGGRADTQYF. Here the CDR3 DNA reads TGTGCCAGCAGCCGAGCGGGGGGGCGCGCAGATACGCAGTATTTT.

CDR3 sequence (DNA): TGTGCCAGCAGCTTAGGCGGGATTAGCTCCTACGAGCAGTACTTC. Protein sequence: CASSLGGISSYEQYF. This chain connects TRBV5-4 to TRBJ2-7; possible D gene TRBD2, 6 bases. The germline CDR1 and CDR2 sequences are SGHNT and YYREEE (reference sequence). The V and J ends lost 2 bases and 0 bases respectively, with 12 bases between them. The CDR3 is 15 amino acids.

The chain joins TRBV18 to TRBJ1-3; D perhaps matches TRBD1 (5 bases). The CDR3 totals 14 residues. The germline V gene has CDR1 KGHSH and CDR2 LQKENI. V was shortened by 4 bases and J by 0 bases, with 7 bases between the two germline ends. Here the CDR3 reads CASSRDSSGNTIYF. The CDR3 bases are TGTGCCAGCTCACGCGACAGCTCTGGAAACACCATATATTTT.

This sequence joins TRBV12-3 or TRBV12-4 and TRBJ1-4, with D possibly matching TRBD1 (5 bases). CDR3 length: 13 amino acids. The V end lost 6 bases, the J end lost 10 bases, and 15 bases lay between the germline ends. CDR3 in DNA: TGTGCCAGCAGGGAACAGGTCGATGGAAAACTGTTTTTT. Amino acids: CASREQVDGKLFF.

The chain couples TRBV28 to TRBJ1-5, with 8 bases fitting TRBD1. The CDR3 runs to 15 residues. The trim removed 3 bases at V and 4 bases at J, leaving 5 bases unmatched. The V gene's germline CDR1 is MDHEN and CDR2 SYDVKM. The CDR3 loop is CASSFPGTGNQPQHF. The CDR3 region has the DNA TGTGCCAGCAGTTTCCCCGGGACAGGAAATCAGCCCCAGCATTTT.

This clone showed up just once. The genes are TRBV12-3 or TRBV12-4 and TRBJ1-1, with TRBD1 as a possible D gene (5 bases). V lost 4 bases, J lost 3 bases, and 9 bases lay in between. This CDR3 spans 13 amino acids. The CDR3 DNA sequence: TGTGCCAGCAGTTCCGGGGGGTACACTGAAGCTTTCTTT. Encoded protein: CASSSGGYTEAFF.

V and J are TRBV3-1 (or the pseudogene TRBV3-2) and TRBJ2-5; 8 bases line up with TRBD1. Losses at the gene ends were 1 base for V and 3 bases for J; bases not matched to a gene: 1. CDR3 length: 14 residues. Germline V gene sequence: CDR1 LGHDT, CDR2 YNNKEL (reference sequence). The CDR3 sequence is CASSQGTGKETQYF. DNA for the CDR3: TGTGCCAGCAGCCAAGGGACAGGGAAAGAGACCCAGTACTTC.

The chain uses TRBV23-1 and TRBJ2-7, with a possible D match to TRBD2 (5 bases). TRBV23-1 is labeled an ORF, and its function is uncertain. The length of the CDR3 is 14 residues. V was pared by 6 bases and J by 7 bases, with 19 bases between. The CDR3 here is CASSLPGQTGEQYF. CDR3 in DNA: TGCGCCAGCAGCCTCCCGGGTCAAACGGGAGAGCAGTACTTC.

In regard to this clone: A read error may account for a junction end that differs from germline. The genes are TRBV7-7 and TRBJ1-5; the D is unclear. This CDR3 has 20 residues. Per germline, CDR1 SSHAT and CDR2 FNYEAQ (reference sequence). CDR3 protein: CASSLALASVAKRVNQPQHF. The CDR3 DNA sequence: TGTGCTAGCAGCTTAGCGCTGGCGTCAGTGGCTAAACGGGTTAATCAGCCCCAGCATTTT.

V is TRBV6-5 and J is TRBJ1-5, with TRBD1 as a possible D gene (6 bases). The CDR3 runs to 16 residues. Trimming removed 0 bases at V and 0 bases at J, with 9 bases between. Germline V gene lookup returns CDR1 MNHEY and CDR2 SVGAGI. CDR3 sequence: CASSYSGQLSNQPQHF. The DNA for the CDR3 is TGTGCCAGCAGTTACTCCGGACAGCTTAGCAATCAGCCCCAGCATTTT.

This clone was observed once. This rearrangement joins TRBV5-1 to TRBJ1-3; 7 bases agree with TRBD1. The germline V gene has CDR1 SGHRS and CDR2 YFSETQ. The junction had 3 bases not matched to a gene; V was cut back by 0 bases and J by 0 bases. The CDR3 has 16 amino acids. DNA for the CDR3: TGCGCCAGCAGCTTGGGACAGGGATTCTCTGGAAACACCATATATTTT. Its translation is CASSLGQGFSGNTIYF.

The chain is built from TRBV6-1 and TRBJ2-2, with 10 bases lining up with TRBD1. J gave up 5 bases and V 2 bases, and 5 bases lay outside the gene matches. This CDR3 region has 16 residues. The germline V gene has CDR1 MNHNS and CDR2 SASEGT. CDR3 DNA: TGTGCCAGCAGTGAACCCCCGGGACAGGGGACCGGGGAGCTGTTTTTT. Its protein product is CASSEPPGQGTGELFF.

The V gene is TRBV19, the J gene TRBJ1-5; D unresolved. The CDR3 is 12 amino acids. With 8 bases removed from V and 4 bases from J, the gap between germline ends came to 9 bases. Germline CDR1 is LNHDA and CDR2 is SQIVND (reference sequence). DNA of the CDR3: TGTGCCAGTCGGGATACTAATCAGCCCCAGCATTTT. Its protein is CASRDTNQPQHF.

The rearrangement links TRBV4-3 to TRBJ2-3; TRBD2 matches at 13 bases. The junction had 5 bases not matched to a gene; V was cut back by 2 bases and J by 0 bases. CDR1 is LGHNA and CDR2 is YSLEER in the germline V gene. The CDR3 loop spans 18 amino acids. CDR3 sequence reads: CASSQWTSGGYSTDTQYF. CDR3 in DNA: TGCGCCAGCAGCCAATGGACTAGCGGGGGCTATAGCACAGATACGCAGTATTTT.

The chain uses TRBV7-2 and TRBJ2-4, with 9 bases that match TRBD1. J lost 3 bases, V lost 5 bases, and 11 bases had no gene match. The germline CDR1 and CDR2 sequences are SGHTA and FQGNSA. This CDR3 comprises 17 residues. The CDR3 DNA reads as TGTGCCAGCAGCGCCGAACAGGGGGCGAGGGGCAAAAACATTCAGTACTTC. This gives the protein CASSAEQGARGKNIQYF.

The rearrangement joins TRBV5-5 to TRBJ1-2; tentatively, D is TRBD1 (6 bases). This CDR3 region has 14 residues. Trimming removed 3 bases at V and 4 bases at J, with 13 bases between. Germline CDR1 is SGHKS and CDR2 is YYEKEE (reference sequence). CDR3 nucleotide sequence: TGTGCCAGCAGCTCCACGACAGGCTCCTATGGCTACACCTTC. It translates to CASSSTTGSYGYTF.